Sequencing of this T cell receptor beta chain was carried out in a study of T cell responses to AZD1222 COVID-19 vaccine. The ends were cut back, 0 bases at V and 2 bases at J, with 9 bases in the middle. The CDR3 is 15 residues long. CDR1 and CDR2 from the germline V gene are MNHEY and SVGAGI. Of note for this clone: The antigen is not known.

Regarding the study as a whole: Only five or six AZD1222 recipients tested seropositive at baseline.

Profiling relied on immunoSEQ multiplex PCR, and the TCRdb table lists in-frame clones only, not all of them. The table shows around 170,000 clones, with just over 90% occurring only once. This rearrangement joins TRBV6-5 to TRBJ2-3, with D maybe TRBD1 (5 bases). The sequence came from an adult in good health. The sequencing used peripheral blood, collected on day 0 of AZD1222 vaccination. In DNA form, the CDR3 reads TGTGCCAGCAGTTACTCTCAGGGTCCCACAGATACGCAGTATTTT. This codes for CASSYSQGPTDTQYF.